The clone carrying this T cell receptor (beta chain) was observed a handful of times. The CDR3 totals 17 residues. Germline CDR1 and CDR2: MDHEN and SYDVKM. Trimming removed 7 bases from V and 5 bases from J, with 23 bases in between. This sample was taken from a study of patients and donors after allogeneic stem cell transplantation. MiXCR, applied by TCRdb to the RT-PCR reads, yields one record per CDR3 protein. The table lists about a million distinct CDR3 sequences, about 20% of them singletons. The sequencing input was blood, either unsorted or a sorted T cell fraction (not recorded which). This TCR came from a human donor who was either an allogeneic HSCT recipient or a stem cell or donor lymphocyte infusion donor (not recorded which). It is not recorded whose cells these are; they may come from a transplant donor. The rearrangement links TRBV28 to TRBJ2-2; D is possibly TRBD1 or TRBD2 (5 bases each). CDR3 DNA: TGTGCCAGCATTGAGAATACCGGGACGGTTAAGACCGGGGAGCTGTTTTTT. The encoded protein is CASIENTGTVKTGELFF.